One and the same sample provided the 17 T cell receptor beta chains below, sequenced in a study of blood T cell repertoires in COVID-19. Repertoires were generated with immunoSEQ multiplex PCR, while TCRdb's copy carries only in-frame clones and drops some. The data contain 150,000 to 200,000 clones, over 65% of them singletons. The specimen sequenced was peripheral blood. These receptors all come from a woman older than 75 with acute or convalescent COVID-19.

CDR3 DNA: TGTGCCAGCCGGGCGGGTGGGCGGGGGGGAGGCGAGCAGTACTTC. It yields the protein CASRAGGRGGGEQYF. V and J are TRBV5-4 and TRBJ2-7; 9 bases are a match to TRBD2. Germline trimming cut 7 bases from V and 6 bases from J; bases unmatched to any gene: 14. Germline V gene lookup returns CDR1 SGHNT and CDR2 YYREEE (reference sequence). This CDR3 has 15 residues.

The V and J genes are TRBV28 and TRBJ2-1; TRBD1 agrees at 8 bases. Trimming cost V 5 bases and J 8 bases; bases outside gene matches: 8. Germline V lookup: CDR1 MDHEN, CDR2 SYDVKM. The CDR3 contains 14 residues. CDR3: CASSLRDRRDEQFF. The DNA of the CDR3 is TGTGCCAGCAGTCTCCGGGACAGGCGGGATGAGCAGTTCTTC.

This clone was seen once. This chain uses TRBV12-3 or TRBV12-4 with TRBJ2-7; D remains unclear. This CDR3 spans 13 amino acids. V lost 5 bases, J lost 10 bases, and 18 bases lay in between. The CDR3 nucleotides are TGTGCCAGCAGTCTCACTACTCCAAACCCACAGTACTTC. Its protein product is CASSLTTPNPQYF.

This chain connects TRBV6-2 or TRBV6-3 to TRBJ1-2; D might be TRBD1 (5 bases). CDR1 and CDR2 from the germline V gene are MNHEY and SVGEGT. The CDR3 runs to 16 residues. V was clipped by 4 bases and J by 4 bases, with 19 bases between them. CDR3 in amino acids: CASSWWDFRTAYGYTF. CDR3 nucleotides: TGTGCCAGCAGTTGGTGGGACTTTCGAACGGCCTATGGCTACACCTTC.

CDR3 in amino acids: CASSDLRTGGAKGYTF. Written as DNA, the CDR3 is TGTGCCAGCAGTGATCTACGGACAGGGGGCGCGAAAGGCTACACCTTC. The chain couples TRBV2 to TRBJ1-2; TRBD1 matches at 11 bases. Germline V CDR1 and CDR2: SNHLY, FYNNEI. The CDR3 spans 16 residues. Losses at the gene ends were 3 bases for V and 8 bases for J; bases not matched to a gene: 11.

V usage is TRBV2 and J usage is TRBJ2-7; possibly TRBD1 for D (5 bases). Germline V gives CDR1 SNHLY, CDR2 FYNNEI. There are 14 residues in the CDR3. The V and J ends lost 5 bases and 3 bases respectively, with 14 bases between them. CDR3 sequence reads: CASSQGHLIYEQYF. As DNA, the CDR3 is TGTGCCAGCAGTCAAGGACACCTTATCTACGAGCAGTACTTC.

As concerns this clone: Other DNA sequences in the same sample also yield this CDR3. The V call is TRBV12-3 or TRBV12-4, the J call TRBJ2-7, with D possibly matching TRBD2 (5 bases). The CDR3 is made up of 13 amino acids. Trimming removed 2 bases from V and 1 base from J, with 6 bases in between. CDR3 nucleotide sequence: TGTGCCAGCAGTTTAAGCGGATCCTACGAGCAGTACTTC. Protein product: CASSLSGSYEQYF.

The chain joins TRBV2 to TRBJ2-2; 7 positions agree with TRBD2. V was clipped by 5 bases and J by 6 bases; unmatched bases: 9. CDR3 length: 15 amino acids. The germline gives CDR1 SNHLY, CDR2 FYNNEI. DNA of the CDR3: TGTGCCAGCAGTACCGGGGGAGCGGGATCCGGGGAGCTGTTTTTT. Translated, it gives CASSTGGAGSGELFF.

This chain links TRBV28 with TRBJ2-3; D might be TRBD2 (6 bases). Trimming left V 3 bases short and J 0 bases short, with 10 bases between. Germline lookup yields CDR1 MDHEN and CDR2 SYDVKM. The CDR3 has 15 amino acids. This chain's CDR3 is CASSLASESTDTQYF. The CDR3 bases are TGTGCCAGCAGTTTGGCTAGCGAGAGCACAGATACGCAGTATTTT.

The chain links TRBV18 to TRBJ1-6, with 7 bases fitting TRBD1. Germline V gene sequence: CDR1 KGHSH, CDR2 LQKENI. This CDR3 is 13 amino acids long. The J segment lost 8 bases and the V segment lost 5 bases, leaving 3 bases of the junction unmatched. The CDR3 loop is CASSSTGDSPLHF. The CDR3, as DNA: TGTGCCAGCTCATCCACAGGGGATTCACCCCTCCACTTT.

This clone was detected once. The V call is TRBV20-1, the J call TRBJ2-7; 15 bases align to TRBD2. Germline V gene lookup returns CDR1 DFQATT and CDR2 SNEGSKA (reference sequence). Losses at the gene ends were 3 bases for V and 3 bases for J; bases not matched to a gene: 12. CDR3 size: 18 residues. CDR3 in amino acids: CSASLSRTSGRAIYEQYF. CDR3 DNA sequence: TGCAGTGCTAGTCTTAGCCGGACTAGCGGGAGGGCCATCTACGAGCAGTACTTC.

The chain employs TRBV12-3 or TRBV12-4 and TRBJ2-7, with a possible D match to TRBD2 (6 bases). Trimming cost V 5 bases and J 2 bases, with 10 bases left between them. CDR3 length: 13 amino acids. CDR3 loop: CASSPGGTYEQYF. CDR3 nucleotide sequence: TGTGCCAGCAGTCCCGGAGGGACCTACGAGCAGTACTTC.

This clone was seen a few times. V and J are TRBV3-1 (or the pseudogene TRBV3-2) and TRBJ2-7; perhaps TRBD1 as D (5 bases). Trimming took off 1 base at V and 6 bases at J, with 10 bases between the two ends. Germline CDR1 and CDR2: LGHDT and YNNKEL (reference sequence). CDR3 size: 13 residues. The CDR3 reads CASSQGGSGEQYF. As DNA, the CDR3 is TGTGCCAGCAGCCAAGGGGGCTCGGGCGAGCAGTACTTC.

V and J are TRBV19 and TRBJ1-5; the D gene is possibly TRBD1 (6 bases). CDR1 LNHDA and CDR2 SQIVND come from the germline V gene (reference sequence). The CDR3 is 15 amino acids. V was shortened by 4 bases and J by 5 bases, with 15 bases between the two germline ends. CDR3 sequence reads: CASSTQQGFDQPQHF. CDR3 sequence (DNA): TGTGCCAGTAGTACCCAACAGGGATTCGATCAGCCCCAGCATTTT.

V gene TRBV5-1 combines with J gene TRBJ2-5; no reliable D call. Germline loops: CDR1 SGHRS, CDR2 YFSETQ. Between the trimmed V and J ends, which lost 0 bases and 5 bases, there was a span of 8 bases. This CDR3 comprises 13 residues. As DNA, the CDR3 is TGCGCCAGCAGCTTGGGAGAGTGGGAGACCCAGTACTTC. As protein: CASSLGEWETQYF.

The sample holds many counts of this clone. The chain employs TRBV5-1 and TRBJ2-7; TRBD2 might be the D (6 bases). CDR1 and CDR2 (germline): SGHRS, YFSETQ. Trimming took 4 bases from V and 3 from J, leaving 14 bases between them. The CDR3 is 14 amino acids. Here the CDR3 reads CASSPGTVNYEQYF. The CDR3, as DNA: TGCGCCAGCAGCCCCGGGACTGTAAACTACGAGCAGTACTTC.

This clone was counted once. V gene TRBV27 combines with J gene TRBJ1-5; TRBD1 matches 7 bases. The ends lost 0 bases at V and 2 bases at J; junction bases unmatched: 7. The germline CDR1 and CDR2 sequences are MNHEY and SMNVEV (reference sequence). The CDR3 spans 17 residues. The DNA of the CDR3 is TGTGCCAGCAGTTTATCGACAGGGTTGGGTGGCAATCAGCCCCAGCATTTT. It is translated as CASSLSTGLGGNQPQHF.